These 29 T cell receptor beta chains originate from one sample sequenced in a study of blood T cell repertoires in COVID-19. Repertoires were generated with immunoSEQ multiplex PCR, while TCRdb's copy carries only in-frame clones and drops some. The sample lists tens of thousands of clones, around 86% occurring once. Sequencing was done on a sample of peripheral blood. The receptors stem from a woman aged 80 or over with acute or convalescent COVID-19.

This chain uses TRBV6-5 with TRBJ1-1; D not resolved. Per germline, CDR1 MNHEY and CDR2 SVGAGI. The V and J ends lost 10 bases and 1 base respectively, with 10 bases between them. This CDR3 is 12 amino acids long. CDR3 in amino acids: CATQASNTEAFF. The CDR3 DNA reads TGTGCCACTCAGGCTTCGAACACTGAAGCTTTCTTT.

The chain uses TRBV30 and TRBJ1-1; D not certain. CDR1 is GTSNPN, CDR2 SVGIG, per germline (reference sequence). This CDR3 spans 14 amino acids. V was shortened by 4 bases and J by 4 bases, with 16 bases between the two germline ends. Here the CDR3 reads CAWMWAGSSTEAFF. CDR3 nucleotide sequence: TGTGCCTGGATGTGGGCAGGTTCGTCCACTGAAGCTTTCTTT.

CDR3 bases: TGTGCCAGCAGCGTAGGTGGGGCGTCGACAGATACGCAGTATTTT. Translated, it gives CASSVGGASTDTQYF. The J gene is TRBJ2-3, the V gene TRBV9, with TRBD1 as a possible D gene (5 bases). The CDR3 has 15 residues. Trimming pared 0 bases from V and 3 bases from J, leaving 11 bases between. The germline V gene encodes CDR1 SGDLS and CDR2 YYNGEE.

The chain links TRBV10-3 to TRBJ2-7, with 11 bases matching TRBD1. CDR1 and CDR2 from the germline V gene are ENHRY and SYGVKD. This CDR3 comprises 14 residues. The CDR3 here is CATQRGTGGSEQYF. The CDR3 DNA follows: TGTGCGACCCAGCGCGGGACAGGGGGAAGCGAGCAGTACTTC.

This chain uses TRBV6-5 with TRBJ1-2, with D perhaps TRBD1 (6 bases). The CDR3 totals 14 residues. Between the trimmed V and J ends, which lost 5 bases and 2 bases, there was a span of 12 bases. Germline V lookup: CDR1 MNHEY, CDR2 SVGAGI. The CDR3 bases are TGTGCCAGCAGTCCCGCCGACAGGAACTATGGCTACACCTTC. It is translated as CASSPADRNYGYTF.

The V gene is TRBV9, the J gene TRBJ2-2; D might be TRBD2 (5 bases). Germline CDR1 reads SGDLS; CDR2 reads YYNGEE. Trimming stripped 4 bases from V and 3 bases from J, with 13 bases between. The CDR3 has 15 amino acids. This CDR3 is CASSNGIGYTGELFF. The CDR3 nucleotides read TGTGCCAGCAGCAACGGGATCGGTTACACCGGGGAGCTGTTTTTT.

The chain uses TRBV30 and TRBJ1-4; D ambiguous. Germline assignment: CDR1 GTSNPN and CDR2 SVGIG (reference sequence). V dropped 2 bases and J dropped 5 bases, with 6 bases sitting between them. CDR3 length: 12 residues. This CDR3 reads CAWSSRNEKLFF. For the CDR3, the DNA is TGTGCCTGGAGTAGCAGGAATGAAAAACTGTTTTTT.

V usage is TRBV5-1 and J usage is TRBJ2-1; 14 nucleotides match TRBD2. The CDR3 length is 18 residues. Trimming removed 4 bases from V and 4 bases from J; junction bases left unmatched: 10. Per the germline V gene, CDR1 is SGHRS and CDR2 is YFSETQ. CDR3 sequence (DNA): TGCGCCAGCAGCCCCCGACTAGCGGGGGGGCTCGGATACAATGAGCAGTTCTTC. Its protein is CASSPRLAGGLGYNEQFF.

The V and J genes are TRBV18 and TRBJ1-5; the match to TRBD1 covers 8 bases. The CDR3 contains 14 residues. The germline CDR1 and CDR2 sequences are KGHSH and LQKENI. V was clipped by 6 bases and J by 7 bases; unmatched bases: 8. DNA for the CDR3: TGTGCCAGCTCCCCGGACAGGGATCGACAGCCCCAGCATTTT. As protein: CASSPDRDRQPQHF. The full variable domain, in which reference TRBV18 and TRBJ1-5 provide the parts outside the CDR3, is NAGVMQNPRHLVRRRGQEARLRCSPMKGHSHVYWYRQLPEEGLKFMVYLQKENIIDESGMPKERFSAEFPKEGPSILRIQQVVRGDSAAYFCASSPDRDRQPQHFGDGTRLSIL.

The chain is built from TRBV5-4 and TRBJ1-2; D gene ambiguous. The CDR3 covers 14 residues. CDR1 and CDR2 (germline): SGHNT, YYREEE (reference sequence). The germline V and J ends were trimmed by 0 bases and 1 base, with 7 bases remaining between them. The CDR3, as DNA: TGTGCCAGCAGCTTGGGAGCGGATAACTATGGCTACACCTTC. This translates into CASSLGADNYGYTF.

V gene TRBV3-1 (or the pseudogene TRBV3-2) combines with J gene TRBJ2-3, with 11 nucleotides matching TRBD2. Germline V gene lookup returns CDR1 LGHDT and CDR2 YNNKEL (reference sequence). This CDR3 has 17 amino acids. V dropped 3 bases and J dropped 2; count of bases not matched to a gene: 7. The CDR3 loop reads CASSQIAGGTFTDTQYF. The CDR3 bases are TGTGCCAGCAGCCAGATAGCGGGGGGGACCTTCACAGATACGCAGTATTTT.

The rearrangement joins TRBV5-1 to TRBJ1-6; 10 bases align to TRBD1. CDR3 length equals 16 residues. The germline CDR1 and CDR2 sequences are SGHRS and YFSETQ. V shed 1 base and J 6 bases; nucleotides not matched to a gene: 4. CDR3 coding DNA: TGCGCCAGCAGCTTGCAGGGACAGGGGAGTAATTCACCCCTCCACTTT. Translated, it gives CASSLQGQGSNSPLHF. The whole variable domain, filled in from reference TRBV5-1 and TRBJ1-6, reads KAGVTQTPRYLIKTRGQQVTLSCSPISGHRSVSWYQQTPGQGLQFLFEYFSETQRNKGNFPGRFSGRQFSNSRSEMNVSTLELGDSALYLCASSLQGQGSNSPLHFGNGTRLTVT.

The gene calls are TRBV7-2 and TRBJ2-7; 9 bases are shared with TRBD1. CDR1 SGHTA and CDR2 FQGNSA come from the germline V gene. Losses at the gene ends were 5 bases for V and 3 bases for J; bases not matched to a gene: 5. The CDR3 is 14 residues long. The CDR3: CASSLQGADYEQYF. CDR3 in DNA: TGTGCCAGCAGCCTACAGGGGGCCGACTACGAGCAGTACTTC.

This chain links TRBV28 with TRBJ1-2; TRBD1 matches at 7 bases. From germline, CDR1 is MDHEN and CDR2 SYDVKM. This CDR3 is 14 amino acids long. With V trimmed by 5 bases and J by 3 bases, 6 bases remained unmatched. Here the CDR3 DNA reads TGTGCCAGCAGTATAGGGGGCGAGTACTATGGCTACACCTTC. This translates into CASSIGGEYYGYTF.

The gene calls are TRBV6-5 and TRBJ2-1; 9 nucleotides agree with TRBD2. Trimming at V came to 0 bases and at J to 2 bases, leaving 2 bases not matched to a gene. In germline, CDR1 is MNHEY, CDR2 SVGAGI. This CDR3 is built from 16 residues. In DNA, the CDR3 is TGTGCCAGCAGTTACTCGACTAGCGGAGCCTACAATGAGCAGTTCTTC. It yields the protein CASSYSTSGAYNEQFF.

The chain has TRBV29-1 and TRBJ2-1; TRBD2 is a possible D gene (7 bases). From germline, CDR1 is SQVTM and CDR2 ANQGSEA. The CDR3 totals 16 residues. Trimming removed 6 bases at V and 1 base at J, with 19 bases between. The CDR3 loop reads CSVMGRGADSYNEQFF. CDR3 DNA sequence: TGCAGCGTGATGGGGAGGGGGGCGGATTCCTACAATGAGCAGTTCTTC.

This rearrangement joins TRBV30 to TRBJ1-1; weak D call: TRBD1 (6 bases). The CDR3 spans 13 residues. V was clipped by 5 bases and J by 4 bases, with 14 bases between them. Germline V gene lookup returns CDR1 GTSNPN and CDR2 SVGIG (reference sequence). The CDR3 reads CAWGIQGSTEAFF. The CDR3 region has the DNA TGTGCCTGGGGTATACAGGGTTCCACTGAAGCTTTCTTT.

V gene TRBV29-1 combines with J gene TRBJ2-7; D is perhaps TRBD2 (7 bases). Trimming left V 4 bases short and J 5 bases short, with 12 bases between. Germline V gene lookup returns CDR1 SQVTM and CDR2 ANQGSEA. This CDR3 has 12 residues. CDR3 DNA sequence: TGCAGCGTTGTTGGGGGGGCGGACGAGCAGTACTTC. It is translated as CSVVGGADEQYF.

The J gene is TRBJ1-2, the V gene TRBV29-1; 7 positions match TRBD1. The CDR3 has 12 amino acids. The germline V gene encodes CDR1 SQVTM and CDR2 ANQGSEA. With V trimmed by 4 bases and J by 2 bases, 1 base remained unmatched. In DNA, the CDR3 is TGCAGCGTTGGGGGACAGAACTATGGCTACACCTTC. Translated, it gives CSVGGQNYGYTF.

The chain combines TRBV11-2 with TRBJ2-1, with D possibly being TRBD2 (5 bases). V lost 0 bases to trimming and J lost 7 bases, with 7 bases between them. CDR3 length: 13 residues. CDR1 and CDR2 (germline): SGHAT, FQNNGV. CDR3 residues: CASSLERVNEQFF. CDR3 nucleotides: TGTGCCAGCAGCTTAGAGAGGGTGAATGAGCAGTTCTTC.

This chain uses TRBV5-5 with TRBJ1-3, with a weak D call TRBD1 (6 bases). The germline gives CDR1 SGHKS, CDR2 YYEKEE (reference sequence). CDR3 length equals 14 residues. V lost 4 bases to trimming and J lost 1 base, with 9 bases between them. CDR3 DNA sequence: TGTGCCAGCAGCAAAACAGGGTCTGGAAACACCATATATTTT. Protein sequence: CASSKTGSGNTIYF.

The chain recombines TRBV6-5 with TRBJ1-5; perhaps TRBD1 as D (5 bases). CDR3 length equals 15 residues. The germline gives CDR1 MNHEY, CDR2 SVGAGI. V lost 6 bases, J lost 0 bases, and 12 bases lay in between. CDR3 sequence: CASRALGASNQPQHF. CDR3 DNA sequence: TGTGCCAGCAGGGCGCTAGGGGCTAGCAATCAGCCCCAGCATTTT.

V usage is TRBV6-5 and J usage is TRBJ1-2, with TRBD1 identical over 7 bases. J gave up 2 bases and V 4 bases, and 10 bases lay outside the gene matches. Germline CDR1 reads MNHEY; CDR2 reads SVGAGI. This CDR3 comprises 16 residues. CDR3 loop: CASSSSRATGNYGYTF. The CDR3 DNA reads TGTGCCAGCAGTTCCTCGAGGGCGACAGGGAACTATGGCTACACCTTC.

The chain employs TRBV18 and TRBJ2-1; possibly TRBD1 for D (5 bases). V was trimmed by 0 bases and J by 0 bases, leaving 12 bases between them. Germline V gives CDR1 KGHSH, CDR2 LQKENI. CDR3 size: 17 residues. CDR3 in DNA: TGTGCCAGCTCACCACCGGGGCAGAAGAGCTCCTACAATGAGCAGTTCTTC. Residues: CASSPPGQKSSYNEQFF.

This chain links TRBV20-1 with TRBJ2-5, with TRBD2 as a possible D gene (6 bases). CDR1 and CDR2 from the germline V gene are DFQATT and SNEGSKA (reference sequence). Between the trimmed V and J ends, which lost 7 bases and 9 bases, there was a span of 15 bases. The CDR3 is 11 amino acids. CDR3 DNA sequence: TGCAGTGTTCTGTTGTGGGGGGCCCAGTACTTC. It is translated as CSVLLWGAQYF.

This rearrangement joins TRBV3-1 (or the pseudogene TRBV3-2) to TRBJ2-7; D call uncertain. The CDR3 is made up of 15 amino acids. Germline CDR1 reads LGHDT; CDR2 reads YNNKEL (reference sequence). Between the trimmed V and J ends, which lost 5 bases and 0 bases, there was a span of 14 bases. Written as DNA, the CDR3 is TGTGCCAGCAGCTCTACACAACTAAGCTCCTACGAGCAGTACTTC. This translates into CASSSTQLSSYEQYF.

This chain uses TRBV6-6 with TRBJ2-7, with D perhaps matching TRBD2 (5 bases). The V gene lost 6 bases and the J gene lost 6 bases, with 18 bases spanning the gap. The CDR3 runs to 14 residues. Germline CDR1 and CDR2: MNHNY and SVGAGI (reference sequence). The CDR3 DNA follows: TGTGCCAGCAGGCGCCCGGGATCAGATAGCGAGCAGTACTTC. Translation gives CASRRPGSDSEQYF.

The rearrangement joins TRBV7-8 to TRBJ1-2; TRBD1 matches at 10 bases. V gave up 5 bases and J gave up 13 bases; unmatched junction bases: 13. CDR3 length: 14 residues. Germline-derived CDR1 and CDR2 are SGHVS and FQNEAQ. The CDR3 DNA follows: TGTGCCAGCAGCCCCCCTGAGACAGGGGGCAGCGGCACCTTC. This gives the protein CASSPPETGGSGTF.

J is TRBJ2-1 and V is TRBV12-3 or TRBV12-4; D gene unclear. This CDR3 has 11 residues. V dropped 5 bases and J dropped 4 bases, with 3 bases sitting between them. CDR3 protein: CASSRYNEQFF. In DNA form, the CDR3 reads TGTGCCAGCAGTCGGTACAATGAGCAGTTCTTC.